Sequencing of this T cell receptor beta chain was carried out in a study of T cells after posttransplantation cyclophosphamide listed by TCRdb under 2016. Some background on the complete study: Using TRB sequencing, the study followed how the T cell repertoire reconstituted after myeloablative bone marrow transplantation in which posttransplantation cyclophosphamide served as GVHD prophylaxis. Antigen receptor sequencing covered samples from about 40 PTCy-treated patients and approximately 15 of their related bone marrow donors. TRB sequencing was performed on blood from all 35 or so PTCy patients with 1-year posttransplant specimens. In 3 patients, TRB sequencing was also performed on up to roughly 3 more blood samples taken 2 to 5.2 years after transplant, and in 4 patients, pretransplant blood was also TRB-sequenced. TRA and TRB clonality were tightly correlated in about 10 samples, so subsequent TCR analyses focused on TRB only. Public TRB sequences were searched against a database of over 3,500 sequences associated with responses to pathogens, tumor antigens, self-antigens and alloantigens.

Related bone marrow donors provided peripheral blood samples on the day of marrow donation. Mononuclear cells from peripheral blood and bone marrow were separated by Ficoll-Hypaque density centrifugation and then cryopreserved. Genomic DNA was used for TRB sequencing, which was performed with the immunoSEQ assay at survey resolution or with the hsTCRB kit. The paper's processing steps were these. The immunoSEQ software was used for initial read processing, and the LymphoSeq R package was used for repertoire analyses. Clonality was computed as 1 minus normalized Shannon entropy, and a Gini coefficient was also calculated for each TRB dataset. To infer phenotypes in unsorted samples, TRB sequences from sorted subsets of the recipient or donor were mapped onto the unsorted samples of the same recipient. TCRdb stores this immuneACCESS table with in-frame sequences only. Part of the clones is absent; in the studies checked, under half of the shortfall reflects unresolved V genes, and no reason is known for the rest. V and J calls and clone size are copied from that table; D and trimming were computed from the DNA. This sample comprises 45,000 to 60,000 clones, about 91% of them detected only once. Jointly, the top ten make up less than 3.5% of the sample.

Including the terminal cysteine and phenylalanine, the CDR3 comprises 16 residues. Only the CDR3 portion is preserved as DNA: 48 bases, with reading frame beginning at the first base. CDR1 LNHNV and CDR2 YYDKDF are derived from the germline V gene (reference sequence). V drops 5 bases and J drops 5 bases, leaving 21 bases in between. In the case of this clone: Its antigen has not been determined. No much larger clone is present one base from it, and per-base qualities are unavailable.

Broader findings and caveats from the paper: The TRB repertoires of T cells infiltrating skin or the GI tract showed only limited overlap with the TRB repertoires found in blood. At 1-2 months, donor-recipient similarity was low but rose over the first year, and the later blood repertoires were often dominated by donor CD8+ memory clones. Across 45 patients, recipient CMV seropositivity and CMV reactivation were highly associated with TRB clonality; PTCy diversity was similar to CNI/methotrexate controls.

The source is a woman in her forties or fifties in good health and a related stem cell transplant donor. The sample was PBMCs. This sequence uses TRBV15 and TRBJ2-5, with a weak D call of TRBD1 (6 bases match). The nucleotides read TGTGCCACCAGCCCGCTTCAACAGGGCGCACAGGAGACCCAGTACTTC. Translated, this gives CATSPLQQGAQETQYF.